This T cell receptor beta chain was found in a study of blood T cell repertoires in COVID-19. Background on the study: T cells, B-cell-depleted T cells, or PBMCs provided the cDNA or gDNA that served as material.

V gave up 6 bases and J gave up 5 bases; unmatched junction bases: 6. The length of the CDR3 is 14 residues. CDR1 and CDR2 from the germline V gene are MGHDK and SYGVNS. The authors' processing: Reference gene primer amplification yielded estimated nucleated cell counts. Clones were sequenced by immunoSEQ multiplex PCR, and TCRdb holds only the in-frame ones, with some missing. The DNA gave D and trimming, while V, J and clone size come from that table. The sample has 120,000 or so clones, approximately 71% seen once. The sequence was obtained from a woman between 65 and 79 years old with acute or convalescent COVID-19. The chain has TRBV25-1 and TRBJ2-5; 10 bases line up with TRBD1. Sequencing input: peripheral blood. CDR3 in DNA: TGTGCCAGCAGGAGATCGGACAGGGGGGAGACCCAGTACTTC. Protein product: CASRRSDRGETQYF.